The sequence of this TCR beta chain was determined in a study of shared clonotypes between healthy human individuals. Study-level background: CD4 naive and CD4 memory each took three plates per donor, while CD8 naive took two and CD8 memory one. The study, taken as a whole, reports: Tissue TCR repertoires likely differ from these blood-only repertoires. The four-donor shared clonotypes exceeded non-shared clonotypes in generation probability, with non-shared ones scoring lower. Clonotype sharing among donors, it was expected, would be affected by sequencing depth.

Worth noting for this clone: The antigen is undetermined.

Assay used: immunoSEQ multiplex PCR; TCRdb lists only in-frame clones, some missing. The table has about 580,000 clones, about 98% seen once; the top ten hold approximately 0.3%. CD45RO-negative cells were positively selected for CCR7, leaving out terminally differentiated effector memory CD45RA+ cells. The germline V gene encodes CDR1 SGHAT and CDR2 FQNNGV. With 5 bases clipped from V and 5 bases from J, the junction kept 12 bases outside the gene matches. The CDR3 spans 15 residues. Sequencing was carried out using naive CD8+ T cells sorted from blood. The TCR sequence derives from a man under 40 in good health. The V call is TRBV11-2, the J call TRBJ2-7; TRBD1 aligns across 7 bases. The CDR3 reads CASSHVGTEKNEQYF. Here the CDR3 DNA reads TGTGCCAGCAGCCACGTCGGGACAGAGAAGAACGAGCAGTACTTC.